This paragraph reports one TCR beta chain. Its cognate antigen is unknown. These data are taken from a study of somatic mutations in cytotoxic T cells in rheumatoid arthritis. Study-level points and caveats: Antigens targeted by the expanded CD8+ clones were unknown. Measured CD8+ T-cell clonality, a value compared between rheumatoid arthritis patients and age-matched healthy controls, did not differ significantly.

The control group consisted of around 19 healthy blood donors, whose median age was approximately 56 years (range about 20-80) and of whom over 50% were female. Profiling relied on immunoSEQ multiplex PCR, and the TCRdb table lists in-frame clones only, not all of them. The table lists about 20,000 clones, approximately 87% of them singletons, with around 15% in the top ten. The sample taken for sequencing was CD8+ T cells sorted from blood. This receptor was taken from a middle-aged man in good health.

CDR3 sequence (DNA): TGTGCCAGCGGCTATGCGGCCAGTTCACGGCAGCCCCAGCATTTT. Translated, it gives CASGYAASSRQPQHF. This chain links TRBV28 with TRBJ1-5; D ambiguous. The CDR3 runs 15 residues. Germline V gives CDR1 MDHEN, CDR2 SYDVKM. V gave up 8 bases and J gave up 7 bases, with 21 bases separating them.